What follows is one T cell receptor beta chain and its context. Its target is not known. This sample is drawn from a study of Ad26.COV2.S vaccination and SARS-CoV-2 variants. Whole-study results and caveats: Placebo recipients and vaccine recipients were similar in non-spike TCR breadth. Recipients given vaccine exceeded placebo recipients in spike-specific TCR breadth.

Regarding treatment: approximately 18 received Ad26.COV2.S at low or high dose, single or two shots; about 5 received placebo; per-sample allocation not given. Collection of the samples took place on day 63 after the first injection of vaccine or placebo. Germline lookup yields CDR1 LNHDA and CDR2 SQIVND (reference sequence). The CDR3 spans 14 residues. The germline V and J ends were trimmed by 4 bases and 9 bases, with 16 bases remaining between them. Sequencing was performed with immunoSEQ multiplex PCR; in TCRdb, only in-frame clones are kept and a portion is missing. The profile shows about 350,000 clones, about 89% of them singletons.

This chain connects TRBV19 to TRBJ2-1; TRBD1 might be the D (6 bases). The sequences come from peripheral blood, collected in a trial of Ad26.COV2.S vaccine versus placebo. This sequence originates from a person aged 18-60 years who received the Ad26.COV2.S COVID-19 vaccine or a placebo. The CDR3 sequence is CASSNTGLSGEQFF. CDR3 nucleotides: TGTGCCAGTAGTAACACAGGGCTCTCGGGTGAGCAGTTCTTC.